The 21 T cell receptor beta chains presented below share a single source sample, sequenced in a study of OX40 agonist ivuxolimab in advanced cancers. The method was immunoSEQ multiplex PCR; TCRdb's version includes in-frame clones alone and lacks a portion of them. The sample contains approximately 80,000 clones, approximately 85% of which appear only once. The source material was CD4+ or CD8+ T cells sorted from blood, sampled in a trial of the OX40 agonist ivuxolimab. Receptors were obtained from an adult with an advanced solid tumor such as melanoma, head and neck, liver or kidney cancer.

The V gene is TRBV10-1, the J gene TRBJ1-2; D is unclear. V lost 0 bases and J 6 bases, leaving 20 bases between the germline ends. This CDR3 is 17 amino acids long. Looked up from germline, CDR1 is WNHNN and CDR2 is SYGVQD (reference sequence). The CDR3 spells CASSESGRLARKDGYTF. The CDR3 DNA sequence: TGCGCCAGCAGTGAGTCTGGGAGGTTAGCTCGAAAAGATGGCTACACCTTC.

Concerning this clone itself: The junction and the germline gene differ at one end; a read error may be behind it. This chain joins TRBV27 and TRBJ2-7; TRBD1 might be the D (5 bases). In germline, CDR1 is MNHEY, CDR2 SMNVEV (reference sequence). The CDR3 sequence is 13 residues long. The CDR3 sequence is CAGSTDNSYEQYF. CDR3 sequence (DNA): TGTGCCGGCAGTACGGACAACTCCTACGAGCAGTACTTC.

The CDR3 region has the DNA TGTGCCAGCAGCTTAAGTCCTCCTAGCCGATACAATGAGCAGTTCTTC. It is translated as CASSLSPPSRYNEQFF. The chain couples TRBV11-2 to TRBJ2-1; D possibly corresponds to TRBD2 (5 bases). The CDR3 consists of 16 residues. Germline lookup yields CDR1 SGHAT and CDR2 FQNNGV. The V end lost 2 bases, the J end lost 4 bases, and 15 bases lay between the germline ends.

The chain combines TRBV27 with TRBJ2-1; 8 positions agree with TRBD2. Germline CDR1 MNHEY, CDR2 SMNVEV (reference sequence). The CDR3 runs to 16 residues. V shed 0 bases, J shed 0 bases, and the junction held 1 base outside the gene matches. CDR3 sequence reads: CASSLSSGGSYNEQFF. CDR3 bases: TGTGCCAGCAGTTTATCCAGCGGGGGCTCCTACAATGAGCAGTTCTTC.

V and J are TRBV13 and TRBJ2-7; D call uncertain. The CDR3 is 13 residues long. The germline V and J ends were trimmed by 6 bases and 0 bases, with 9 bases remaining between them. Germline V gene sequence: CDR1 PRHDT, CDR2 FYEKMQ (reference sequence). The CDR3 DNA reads TGTGCCAGCAGTTTCCCGAGCTCCTACGAGCAGTACTTC. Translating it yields CASSFPSSYEQYF. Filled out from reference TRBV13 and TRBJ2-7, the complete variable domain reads AAGVIQSPRHLIKEKRETATLKCYPIPRHDTVYWYQQGPGQDPQFLISFYEKMQSDKGSIPDRFSAQQFSDYHSELNMSSLELGDSALYFCASSFPSSYEQYFGPGTRLTVT.

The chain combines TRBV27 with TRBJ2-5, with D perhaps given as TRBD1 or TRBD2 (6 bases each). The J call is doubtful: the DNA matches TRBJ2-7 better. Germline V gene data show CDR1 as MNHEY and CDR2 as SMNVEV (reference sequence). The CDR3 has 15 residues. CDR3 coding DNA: TGTGCCAGCAGTTTACCGTCCGAGGGGGGTGTCGAGCAGTACTTC. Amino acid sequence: CASSLPSEGGVEQYF.

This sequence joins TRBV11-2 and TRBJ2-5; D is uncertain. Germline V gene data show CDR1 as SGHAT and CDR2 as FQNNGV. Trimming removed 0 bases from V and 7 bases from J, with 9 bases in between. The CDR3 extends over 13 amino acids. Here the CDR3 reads CASSLENLGTQYF. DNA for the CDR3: TGTGCCAGCAGCTTAGAGAACTTAGGGACCCAGTACTTC.

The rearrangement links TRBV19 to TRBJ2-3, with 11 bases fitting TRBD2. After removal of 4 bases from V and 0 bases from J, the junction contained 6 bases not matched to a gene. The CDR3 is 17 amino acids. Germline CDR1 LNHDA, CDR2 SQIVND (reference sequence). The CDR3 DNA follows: TGTGCCAGTAGTAGTCTAGCGGGAGGAACTAGCACAGATACGCAGTATTTT. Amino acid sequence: CASSSLAGGTSTDTQYF.

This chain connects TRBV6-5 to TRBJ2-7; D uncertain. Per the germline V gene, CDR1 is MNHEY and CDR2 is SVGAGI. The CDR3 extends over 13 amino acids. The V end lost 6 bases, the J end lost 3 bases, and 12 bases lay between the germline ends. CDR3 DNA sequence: TGTGCCAGCAGAAACGATCCTAACTACGAGCAGTACTTC. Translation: CASRNDPNYEQYF.

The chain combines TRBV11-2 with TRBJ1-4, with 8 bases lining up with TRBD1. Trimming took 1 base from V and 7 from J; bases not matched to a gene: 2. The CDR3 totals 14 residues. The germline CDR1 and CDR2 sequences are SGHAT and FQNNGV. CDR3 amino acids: CASSLGTGTEKLFF. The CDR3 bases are TGTGCCAGCAGCTTAGGGACAGGGACTGAAAAACTGTTTTTT.

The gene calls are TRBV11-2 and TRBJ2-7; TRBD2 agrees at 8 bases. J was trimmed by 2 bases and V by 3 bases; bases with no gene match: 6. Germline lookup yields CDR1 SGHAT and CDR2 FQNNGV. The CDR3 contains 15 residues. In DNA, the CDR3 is TGTGCCAGCAGCTTCGGGCTAGCGGGTGCCTACGAGCAGTACTTC. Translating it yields CASSFGLAGAYEQYF.

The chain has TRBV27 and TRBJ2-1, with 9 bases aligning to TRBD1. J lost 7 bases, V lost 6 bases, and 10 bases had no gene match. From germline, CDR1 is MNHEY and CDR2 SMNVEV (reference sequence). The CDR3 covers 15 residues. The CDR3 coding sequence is TGTGCCAGCAGATCTCTGGGACAGGGAGTAAATGAGCAGTTCTTC. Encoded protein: CASRSLGQGVNEQFF.

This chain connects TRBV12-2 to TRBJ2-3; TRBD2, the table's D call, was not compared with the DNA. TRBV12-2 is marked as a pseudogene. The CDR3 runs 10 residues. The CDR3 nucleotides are TGTGCAAGTCGCATATCTACGCAGTATTTT. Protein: CASRISTQYF.

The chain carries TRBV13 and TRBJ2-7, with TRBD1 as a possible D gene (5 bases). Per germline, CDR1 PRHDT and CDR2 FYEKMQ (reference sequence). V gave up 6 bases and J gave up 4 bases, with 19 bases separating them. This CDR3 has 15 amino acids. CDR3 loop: CASSRGTGEVYEQYF. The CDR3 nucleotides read TGTGCCAGCAGTAGGGGAACAGGCGAAGTTTACGAGCAGTACTTC.

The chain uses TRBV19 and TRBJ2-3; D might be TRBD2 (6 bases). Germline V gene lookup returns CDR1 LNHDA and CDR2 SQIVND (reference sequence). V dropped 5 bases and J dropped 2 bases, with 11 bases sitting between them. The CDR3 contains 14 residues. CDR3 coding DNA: TGTGCCAGTAGTTGGGGGAGGCCCACAGATACGCAGTATTTT. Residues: CASSWGRPTDTQYF.

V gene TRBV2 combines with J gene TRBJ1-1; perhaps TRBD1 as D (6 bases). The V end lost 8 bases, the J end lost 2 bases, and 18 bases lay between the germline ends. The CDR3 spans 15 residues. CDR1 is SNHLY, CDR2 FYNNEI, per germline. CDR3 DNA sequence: TGTGCCAGCCTCGGGGGCTCGCTGGGAAACACTGAAGCTTTCTTT. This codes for CASLGGSLGNTEAFF.

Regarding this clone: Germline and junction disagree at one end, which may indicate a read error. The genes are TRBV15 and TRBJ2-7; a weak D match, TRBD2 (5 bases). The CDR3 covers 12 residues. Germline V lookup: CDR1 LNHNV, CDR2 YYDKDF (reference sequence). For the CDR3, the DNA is TGTGCCACCAGCCGGAATGAGGGTAGTAGACACTTC. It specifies CATSRNEGSRHF.

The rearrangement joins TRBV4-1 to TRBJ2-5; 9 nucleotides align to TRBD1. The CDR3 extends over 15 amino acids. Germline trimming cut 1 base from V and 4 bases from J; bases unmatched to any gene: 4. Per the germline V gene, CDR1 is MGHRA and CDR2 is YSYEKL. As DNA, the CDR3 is TGCGCCAGCAGCCAAGGGTCGGACAGGGGAGAGACCCAGTACTTC. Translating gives CASSQGSDRGETQYF.

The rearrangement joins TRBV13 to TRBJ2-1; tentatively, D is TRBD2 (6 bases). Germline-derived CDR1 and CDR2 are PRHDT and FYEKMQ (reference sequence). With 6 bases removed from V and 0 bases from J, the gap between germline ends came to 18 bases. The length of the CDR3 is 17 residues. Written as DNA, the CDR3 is TGTGCCAGCAGATTGGGACTTCGGGTGAGCTCCTACAATGAGCAGTTCTTC. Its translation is CASRLGLRVSSYNEQFF.

The CDR3 reads CASSMGGRDTGELFF. The CDR3 DNA reads TGTGCCAGTAGTATGGGTGGGAGAGATACCGGGGAGCTGTTTTTT. The rearrangement links TRBV19 to TRBJ2-2; a possible D gene is TRBD2 (5 bases). The germline V and J ends were trimmed by 3 bases and 5 bases, with 13 bases remaining between them. CDR3 size: 15 residues. The germline V gene encodes CDR1 LNHDA and CDR2 SQIVND (reference sequence).

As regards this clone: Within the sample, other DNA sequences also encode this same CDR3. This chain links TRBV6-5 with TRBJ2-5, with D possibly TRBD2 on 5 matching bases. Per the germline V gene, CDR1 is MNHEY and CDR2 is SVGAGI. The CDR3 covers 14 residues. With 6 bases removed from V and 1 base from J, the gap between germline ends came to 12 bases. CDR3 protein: CASSRTGIQETQYF. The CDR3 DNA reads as TGTGCCAGCAGCCGGACGGGGATCCAAGAGACCCAGTACTTC.